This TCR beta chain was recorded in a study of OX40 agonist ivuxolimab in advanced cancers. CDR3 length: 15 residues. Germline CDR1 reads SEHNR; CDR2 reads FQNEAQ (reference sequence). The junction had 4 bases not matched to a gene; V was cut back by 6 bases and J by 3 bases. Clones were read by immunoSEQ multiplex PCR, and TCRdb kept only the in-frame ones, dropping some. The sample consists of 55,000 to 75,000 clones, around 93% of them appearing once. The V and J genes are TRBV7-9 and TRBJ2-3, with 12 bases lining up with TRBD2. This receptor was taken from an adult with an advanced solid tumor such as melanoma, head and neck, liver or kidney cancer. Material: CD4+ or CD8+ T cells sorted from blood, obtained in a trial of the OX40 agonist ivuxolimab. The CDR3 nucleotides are TGTGCCAGCAGTACCGGGACTAGCGGGACAGATACGCAGTATTTT. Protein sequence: CASSTGTSGTDTQYF.